Below, 3 T cell receptor beta chains from the same sample are listed, as sequenced in a study of glioma-infiltrating T cells after dendritic cell vaccination. Measured with immunoSEQ multiplex PCR; TCRdb has only the in-frame clones, and not every one. This sample carries roughly 51,000 clones, approximately 85% of them seen once, and the ten largest clones take more than 9.5%. The sequencing here drew on blood, taken before dendritic cell vaccination. Source of these receptors: a human donor with glioblastoma.

The V call is TRBV29-1, the J call TRBJ2-7; TRBD2 agrees at 10 bases. Germline V CDR1 and CDR2: SQVTM, ANQGSEA. This CDR3 has 14 residues. J lost 0 bases, V lost 5 bases, and 4 bases had no gene match. CDR3 in amino acids: CSVTSGELSYEQYF. The DNA for the CDR3 is TGCAGCGTTACTAGCGGGGAACTCTCCTACGAGCAGTACTTC.

The V gene is TRBV7-7, the J gene TRBJ2-7, with D tentatively TRBD2 (6 bases). The CDR3 runs 14 residues. The V and J ends lost 11 bases and 2 bases respectively, with 19 bases between them. From germline, CDR1 is SSHAT and CDR2 FNYEAQ (reference sequence). This chain's CDR3 is CAQTRGGQTYEQYF. CDR3 DNA: TGTGCCCAAACGCGGGGCGGCCAGACCTACGAGCAGTACTTC.

The CDR3 sequence is CASSSRTGKGDTQYF. Written as DNA, the CDR3 is TGTGCCAGCAGCTCTAGGACAGGGAAAGGAGATACGCAGTATTTT. The rearrangement uses TRBV7-8 and TRBJ2-3; 8 nucleotides agree with TRBD1. The CDR3 is made up of 15 amino acids. CDR1 is SGHVS, CDR2 FQNEAQ, per germline. The V gene end was trimmed by 4 bases and the J gene end by 5 bases; junction bases not matched to a gene: 8.